One sample yielded the 16 T cell receptor beta chains listed below, sequenced in a study of identical twins (dated by TCRdb to 2015 to 2016). Library prep was done by 5' RACE. The run used an Illumina HiSeq 2000. In TCRdb, the public reads were trimmed at Q25 with fastp and aligned with MiXCR, with productive beta chains retained. Rows matching on CDR3 protein sequence are summarized as one entry with the most common DNA and genes. The sample includes 1.5 million to 2 million distinct CDR3 sequences, with around a third observed a single time. The ten largest account for under 0.35% of the sample. The sample consisted of cord blood. The receptor source for this set is a newborn girl in good health.

This chain uses TRBV7-2 with TRBJ1-2; TRBD1 matches 9 bases. The length of the CDR3 is 15 residues. Germline trimming cut 3 bases from V and 5 bases from J; bases unmatched to any gene: 7. Germline V gene lookup returns CDR1 SGHTA and CDR2 FQGNSA. The DNA of the CDR3 is TGTGCCAGCAGCTTCGGCCCCGGGACAGGGTATGGCTACACCTTC. This sequence encodes CASSFGPGTGYGYTF.

This clonotype was observed a few times. CDR3: CASSQRITSLAANTGELFF. Written as DNA, the CDR3 is TGTGCCAGCAGCCAAAGGATCACCTCTCTAGCGGCGAACACCGGGGAGCTGTTTTTT. The rearrangement joins TRBV4-2 to TRBJ2-2; 7 bases agree with TRBD2. CDR1 is LGHNA and CDR2 is YNFKEQ in the germline V gene. The CDR3 length is 19 residues. V was pared by 2 bases and J by 0 bases, with 12 bases of the junction left unmatched.

This chain uses TRBV20-1 with TRBJ1-4; D ambiguous. CDR3 size: 16 residues. Germline loops: CDR1 DFQATT, CDR2 SNEGSKA (reference sequence). Trimming stripped 0 bases from V and 5 bases from J, with 16 bases between. CDR3 nucleotide sequence: TGCAGTGCTAGAGATCGCTTTGCGGGCCCCAATGAAAAACTGTTTTTT. Protein product: CSARDRFAGPNEKLFF.

The chain employs TRBV28 and TRBJ2-1, with TRBD2 matching over 8 bases. The J call may be wrong; the DNA end is better matched by TRBJ2-7. Germline V lookup: CDR1 MDHEN, CDR2 SYDVKM. This CDR3 has 14 amino acids. CDR3 DNA sequence: TGTGCCAGCAGTTTGGAGCGGGAGATGGGGGAGCAGTACTTC. This encodes CASSLEREMGEQYF.

The rearrangement joins TRBV6-1 to TRBJ2-2; TRBD2 agrees at 11 bases. V trimming: 7 bases; J trimming: 6 bases; junction bases outside the gene matches: 7. This CDR3 contains 15 residues. Per germline, CDR1 MNHNS and CDR2 SASEGT. CDR3: CASKSLSGRAGELFF. In nucleotides, the CDR3 is TGTGCCAGCAAAAGTCTTAGCGGGAGGGCCGGGGAGCTGTTTTTT.

As concerns this clonotype: The germline gene is not matched at one end of the junction; a read error may be the cause. The V call is TRBV10-3, the J call TRBJ1-2, with TRBD1 matching 12 bases. The CDR3 length is 15 residues. Per the germline V gene, CDR1 is ENHRY and CDR2 is SYGVKD. As DNA, the CDR3 is TGTGCCACCAGTTCCCCGGGACAGGGGGCCTATGGCTACACCTTC. Protein sequence: CATSSPGQGAYGYTF.

This clonotype was counted a few times. The J gene is TRBJ1-2, the V gene TRBV27, with D hard to call. Germline CDR1 MNHEY, CDR2 SMNVEV (reference sequence). Trimming cost V 4 bases and J 2 bases, with 11 bases left between them. This CDR3 is built from 14 residues. The CDR3 sequence is CASSSRRLNYGYTF. The CDR3 DNA is TGTGCCAGCAGTTCTCGAAGGTTAAACTATGGCTACACCTTC.

The chain uses TRBV27 and TRBJ1-5; tentative D call: TRBD1 (6 bases). From germline, CDR1 is MNHEY and CDR2 SMNVEV (reference sequence). The CDR3 extends over 16 amino acids. Trimming pared 4 bases from V and 8 bases from J, leaving 21 bases between. CDR3 amino acids: CASSSLPRAGEEPQHF. CDR3 DNA: TGTGCCAGCAGTTCGCTACCTAGGGCAGGGGAGGAGCCCCAGCATTTT.

The chain carries TRBV20-1 and TRBJ1-4; 10 nucleotides line up with TRBD1. The CDR3 length is 14 residues. CDR1 is DFQATT, CDR2 SNEGSKA, per germline (reference sequence). The J segment lost 7 bases and the V segment lost 0 bases, leaving 2 bases of the junction unmatched. CDR3 protein: CSARDGTGVEKLFF. The CDR3 region has the DNA TGCAGTGCTAGAGATGGGACAGGGGTTGAAAAACTGTTTTTT.

The chain combines TRBV7-6 with TRBJ2-5; D might be TRBD2 (5 bases). V was trimmed by 4 bases and J by 11 bases, leaving 23 bases between them. From germline, CDR1 is SGHVS and CDR2 FNYEAQ. CDR3 size: 15 residues. The CDR3 nucleotides are TGTGCCAGCAGCTCAAAGCCTACGGCCTCATGGGAGCAGTACTTC. Residues: CASSSKPTASWEQYF.

This clonotype was found a few times. The J gene is TRBJ2-1, the V gene TRBV12-3 or TRBV12-4; the D is unclear. This CDR3 has 13 residues. V lost 0 bases and J 9 bases, leaving 9 bases between the germline ends. CDR3 sequence: CASSLALMSEQFF. In DNA, the CDR3 is TGTGCCAGCAGTTTAGCCCTGATGAGTGAGCAGTTCTTC.

This clonotype came up a few times. The chain employs TRBV28 and TRBJ2-1; maybe TRBD1 (6 bases). The germline gives CDR1 MDHEN, CDR2 SYDVKM. The CDR3 totals 16 residues. The V gene lost 5 bases and the J gene lost 1 base, with 15 bases spanning the gap. This CDR3 reads CASSRGRGTSYNEQFF. CDR3 DNA sequence: TGTGCCAGCAGTAGGGGACGAGGGACATCCTACAATGAGCAGTTCTTC.

The CDR3 spells CASSQDLASGSSYEQYF. DNA of the CDR3: TGCGCCAGCAGCCAAGATCTAGCTAGCGGGAGCTCCTACGAGCAGTACTTC. The chain has TRBV4-1 and TRBJ2-7; 10 positions match TRBD2. There are 17 residues in the CDR3. Trimming cost V 0 bases and J 0 bases; bases outside gene matches: 5. CDR1 is MGHRA, CDR2 YSYEKL, per germline.

This clonotype was counted ten times or more. The rearrangement uses TRBV20-1 and TRBJ2-3; D gene unclear. The CDR3 loop spans 11 amino acids. Germline-derived CDR1 and CDR2 are DFQATT and SNEGSKA (reference sequence). Trimming took 3 bases from V and 6 from J, leaving 7 bases between them. The CDR3 loop reads CSASGLDTQYF. CDR3 DNA: TGCAGTGCTAGCGGGCTGGATACGCAGTATTTT.

This clonotype appeared a single time. The V gene is TRBV11-2, the J gene TRBJ2-1, with 8 bases aligning to TRBD2. The J call may be faulty, since TRBJ2-7 better matches the DNA end. Germline loops: CDR1 SGHAT, CDR2 FQNNGV. The CDR3 contains 19 residues. CDR3 in amino acids: CASSLRDLREAGSYNEQYF. In DNA form, the CDR3 reads TGTGCCAGCAGCTTACGAGATCTGCGGGAGGCTGGGTCCTACAATGAGCAGTACTTC.

This clonotype came up many times. This rearrangement joins TRBV12-3 or TRBV12-4 to TRBJ2-7; 10 nucleotides agree with TRBD1. CDR3 length equals 17 residues. Trimming at V came to 4 bases and at J to 3 bases, leaving 12 bases not matched to a gene. CDR3 sequence reads: CASSSRMRDRGFYEQYF. The CDR3 DNA reads TGTGCCAGCAGTTCGCGTATGAGGGACAGGGGATTCTACGAGCAGTACTTC.